This TCR beta chain is drawn from a study of cytomegalovirus exposure and HLA in healthy donors. Findings and limits, study-wide: As was reported, the HLA-A and HLA-B alleles of most subjects were accurately predicted from TCR beta sequences.

Primers for the PCR totalled 60 Vbeta and 13 Jbeta. The table came from immunoSEQ multiplex PCR; TCRdb's copy has only in-frame clones and leaves some out. The data contain 120,000 to 150,000 clones, roughly 64% of them singletons. Of note for this clone: Its antigen remains unidentified.

Germline CDR1 SGHVS, CDR2 FQNEAQ. The CDR3 has 14 residues. The sequencing input was PBMCs. The TCR was taken from a woman in her twenties or thirties in good health and CMV-seropositive. This chain uses TRBV7-8 with TRBJ2-5; a weak D match, TRBD2 (5 bases). The DNA end lines up better with TRBJ2-7; the J call may be wrong. The CDR3 region is CASSSRSGGYEQYF. The DNA of the CDR3 is TGTGCCAGCAGCTCGCGTAGTGGAGGCTACGAGCAGTACTTC.